This paragraph reports one T cell receptor (beta chain). The data stem from a study of blood T cell repertoires in COVID-19. Germline values: CDR1 MNHNS, CDR2 SASEGT. CDR3 length: 17 amino acids. Trimming took 0 bases from V and 2 from J, leaving 16 bases between them. Some clones are missing from TCRdb's copy, which holds only in-frame ones; the method was immunoSEQ multiplex PCR. The sample has more than 200,000 clones, about 79% seen once; the top ten hold 8.9%. The receptor was derived from a man aged 80 or over with acute or convalescent COVID-19. The material sequenced was peripheral blood. This chain uses TRBV6-1 with TRBJ1-2; a possible D gene is TRBD1 (6 bases). Here the CDR3 reads CASSEAGWTALNYGYTF. In nucleotides, the CDR3 is TGTGCCAGCAGTGAAGCAGGATGGACAGCTCTAAACTATGGCTACACCTTC.